This T cell receptor beta chain is drawn from a study of CD8 T cells in Susac syndrome. With random hexamers, roughly 0.45 to 1 ug RNA was reverse transcribed. TCR beta CDR3 was amplified by immunoSEQ covering 54 Vbeta and 13 Jbeta. MiXCR was run by TCRdb on the immunoSEQ multiplex PCR reads, yielding one entry per CDR3 protein. The table has approximately 140,000 distinct CDR3 sequences, 80% to 85% seen once; the top ten hold 0.45% to 0.65%. TCR beta was sequenced from blood CD8+ and CD4+ T cells. While CD8+ and CD4+ T cells were isolated negatively, TEMRA cells were enriched by FACS. The CDR3 is 14 residues long. V lost 0 bases and J lost 0, with 3 bases in between. Germline CDR1 is MGHRA and CDR2 is YSYEKL. In this sample, this clonotype turned up a few times.

The sequenced material came from CD8+ T cells from PBMCs. The sequence was collected from a human donor with multiple sclerosis. The chain recombines TRBV4-1 with TRBJ2-1; D unresolved. In DNA, the CDR3 is TGCGCCAGCAGCCAAGACGGCTCCTACAATGAGCAGTTCTTC. Protein: CASSQDGSYNEQFF.